This TCR beta chain was obtained from a study of blood T cell repertoires in COVID-19. Method: immunoSEQ multiplex PCR; TCRdb's copy keeps in-frame clones and lacks some. Found here are around 60,000 clones, roughly 72% of them singletons; the top ten hold around 4.8%. Germline CDR1 and CDR2: SGHRS and YFSETQ. V shed 0 bases and J shed 3 bases, with 10 bases lying between them. There are 15 residues in the CDR3. Enrolment of Seattle patients took place during active infection, and they were followed longitudinally. Sample: peripheral blood. The chain is built from TRBV5-1 and TRBJ1-5; perhaps TRBD1 as D (5 bases). This sequence originates from an older woman with COVID-19, enrolled during active disease. The CDR3 sequence is CASSLGAGNNQPQHF. CDR3 in DNA: TGCGCCAGCAGCTTGGGGGCAGGGAACAATCAGCCCCAGCATTTT.